This TCR beta chain was obtained from a study of neurological immune-mediated disorders. The unsorted libraries had their origin in 2 million PBMCs stored at -80 C. Per the germline V gene, CDR1 is MNHEY and CDR2 is SVGEGT. The V and J ends lost 4 bases and 5 bases respectively, with 12 bases between them. The CDR3 spans 14 residues. General study findings and limits: Expanded clones shared no identical CDR3 amino acid sequences across subjects, which suggested private TCR-beta repertoires in all groups.

By 5'RACE with 10-nucleotide random UMIs, the cDNA was made. TCRdb itself ran the 5' RACE reads through MiXCR, one entry per CDR3 protein. The sample lists more than 15,000 distinct CDR3 sequences, approximately 14% occurring once. This clonotype was recorded at least ten times. Its antigen remains unidentified. The chain combines TRBV6-2 or TRBV6-3 with TRBJ1-5, with a weak D call TRBD1 (6 bases). The clonotype comes from a man between 60 and 75 years old with HTLV-1-associated myelopathy (HAM/TSP). The sequencing sample was made of PBMCs. The DNA of the CDR3 is TGTGCCAGCAGTTTGGGGGGGGGGCATCAGCCCCAGCATTTT. It encodes CASSLGGGHQPQHF.